This T cell receptor beta chain was identified in a study of CXCR3-negative and CXCR3-positive naive CD8 T cells. CDR3 size: 15 residues. CDR1 and CDR2 (germline): SGHAT, FQNNGV. TRB cDNA libraries were made by UMI-labeled 5' RACE. TCRdb reprocessed the 5' RACE reads and stores each CDR3 protein as one record, lacking DNA. The sample data list under 60,000 distinct CDR3 sequences. Cells that were CD45RO-CCR7+CD27+CD95- constituted naive CD8+ T cells. A remark on this clonotype: Its antigen is unidentified.

Notes on the study in general: When CXCR3-positive naive cells were set against CXCR3-negative naive cells, the former had more hydrophobic TRB CDR3s. PBMCs showed partially decreased CXCR3 expression after cryopreservation, and most assays used fresh PBMCs.

J is TRBJ2-7 and V is TRBV11-2. The sequence came from a human donor in good health. Some clones in this sample may be carry-over from other donors' samples. Sequenced sample: naive CXCR3+ CD8+ T cells from blood. The sample's subset: CD45RO-CCR7+CD27+CD95- naive CD8+ T cells expressing CXCR3 (TNR3+). The chain's CDR3 is CASSLEATYSYEQYF. The full variable domain, with the rest looked up from reference TRBV11-2 and TRBJ2-7, is EAGVAQSPRYKIIEKRQSVAFWCNPISGHATLYWYQQILGQGPKLLIQFQNNGVVDDSQLPKDRFSAERLKGVDSTLKIQPAKLEDSAVYLCASSLEATYSYEQYFGPGTRLTVT.